The present T cell receptor beta chain was sequenced within a study of blood T cell repertoires in COVID-19 (TCRdb year 2020). Study-wide context: Collaborator samples came from the United States, Italy and Spain and covered acute and convalescent phases of COVID-19. The prospective study material was composed of cDNA or gDNA derived from T cells, B-cell-depleted T cells, or PBMCs. The dataset comprised deeply sampled blood TCRbeta repertoires from subjects exposed to, actively infected with, or recovered from COVID-19. The repertoires were released in a freely available public database intended as a resource for research on the immune response to SARS-CoV-2. The samples were drawn from two sources: the first 160 participants of the ongoing ImmuneRACE study, and 950 to 1,500 subjects contributed by 6 global collaborators. A de-identified subject ID, COVID-19 status, age in years and sex were almost always included in the sample metadata. Where HLA class I and class II types were available, the types were taken from metadata supplied by the sample provider, not from assay-based typing. General conclusions and limits of the study: The amount of clinical and demographic metadata varied by source and participant and was provided uncurated.

This clone was detected once. Its antigen remains unidentified. Base qualities are missing; no much larger clone stands one base away. A distance of 13 bases separates the germline ends of V and J, which lose 0 bases and 7 bases respectively. The CDR3 contains 14 residues, cysteine and phenylalanine counted. Left in the record is the CDR3 DNA by itself, 42 bases read in frame from the first base. CDR1 GTSNPN and CDR2 SVGIG are derived from the germline V gene (reference sequence). The collaborating institutions used their own protocols to collect whole blood in K2EDTA tubes. For TCRbeta analysis, collaborators shipped samples in one of three forms: frozen whole blood, isolated PBMCs, or DNA extracted from either of those sample types. TCRbeta CDR3 regions were amplified from genomic DNA by means of the immunoSEQ Assay, a bias-controlled multiplex PCR. In the source study's methods: The number of nucleated cells in each sample was estimated from the amplification of reference gene primers within the assay. To quantify the absolute abundance of each unique TCRbeta CDR3 rearrangement, sequence reads were collapsed and filtered. For each sample, productive Simpson clonality was calculated by taking the square root of Simpson's diversity index across productive rearrangements. TCRdb mirrors the immuneACCESS table, restricted to in-frame sequences. Some clones are absent from its copies; in checked studies, under half trace to an unresolved V gene, and the reason for the others is unknown. V, J and clone size were drawn from that table, and D and trimming were deduced from the DNA. Across this sample there are 190,000 or so clones, with around 89% seen only once. In total, the top ten clones hold 4% of the sample.

This sequence was found in a woman under 40 with acute or convalescent COVID-19. The sample was peripheral blood. The rearrangement combines TRBV30 with TRBJ2-1; no D gene can be assigned with confidence. CDR3 reads: CAWSVSSLGNEQFF. The DNA sequence follows: TGTGCCTGGAGTGTTTCTAGTCTTGGGAATGAGCAGTTCTTC. Beyond the CDR3, the reference TRBV30 and TRBJ2-1 genes provide the residues; the full variable domain reads: SQTIHQWPATLVQPVGSPLSLECTVEGTSNPNLYWYRQAAGRGLQLLFYSVGIGQISSEVPQNLSASRPQDRQFILSSKKLLLSDSGFYLCAWSVSSLGNEQFFGPGTRLTVL.